This T cell receptor (beta chain) is drawn from a study of CD8 T cells in Susac syndrome. RNA amounts of roughly 0.45 to 1 ug underwent reverse transcription with random hexamers. TCRdb processed the immunoSEQ multiplex PCR reads anew with MiXCR; each CDR3 protein has one entry. The sample carries 250,000 to 300,000 distinct CDR3 sequences, 85% recorded once. From germline, CDR1 is DFQATT and CDR2 SNEGSKA (reference sequence). The CDR3 is made up of 17 amino acids. Trimming took 0 bases from V and 0 from J; bases not matched to a gene: 9. This TCR was sampled from a human donor with multiple sclerosis. This chain uses TRBV20-1 with TRBJ2-7, with 9 positions matching TRBD1. Sequencing was done on a sample of CD8+ T cells from PBMCs. In DNA, the CDR3 is TGCAGTGCTAGAGATGGACAGGGGTCAAGGAGCTCCTACGAGCAGTACTTC. Its translation: CSARDGQGSRSSYEQYF.